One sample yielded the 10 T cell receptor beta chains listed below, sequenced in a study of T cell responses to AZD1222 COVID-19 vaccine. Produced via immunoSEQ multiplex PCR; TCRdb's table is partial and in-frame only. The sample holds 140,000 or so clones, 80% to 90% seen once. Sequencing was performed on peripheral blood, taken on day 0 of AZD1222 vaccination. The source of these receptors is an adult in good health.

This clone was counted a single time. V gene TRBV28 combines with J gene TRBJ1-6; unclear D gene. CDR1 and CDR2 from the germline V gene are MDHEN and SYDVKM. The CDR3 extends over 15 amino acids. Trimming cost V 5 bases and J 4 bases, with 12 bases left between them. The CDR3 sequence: CASSPNKPYNSPLHF. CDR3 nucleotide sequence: TGTGCCAGCAGTCCGAATAAGCCTTATAATTCACCCCTCCACTTT.

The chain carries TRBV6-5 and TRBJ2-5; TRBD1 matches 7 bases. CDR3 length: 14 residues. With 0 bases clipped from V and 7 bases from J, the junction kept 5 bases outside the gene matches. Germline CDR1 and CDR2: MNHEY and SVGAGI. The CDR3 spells CASSYSTGSGTQYF. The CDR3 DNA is TGTGCCAGCAGTTACTCGACAGGGAGTGGGACCCAGTACTTC.

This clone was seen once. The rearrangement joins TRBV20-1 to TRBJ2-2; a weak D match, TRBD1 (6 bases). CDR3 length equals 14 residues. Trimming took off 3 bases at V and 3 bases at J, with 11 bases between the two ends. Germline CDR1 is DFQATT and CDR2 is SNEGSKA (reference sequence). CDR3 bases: TGCAGTGCTAGTTACCAGGGGTACACCGGGGAGCTGTTTTTT. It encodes CSASYQGYTGELFF.

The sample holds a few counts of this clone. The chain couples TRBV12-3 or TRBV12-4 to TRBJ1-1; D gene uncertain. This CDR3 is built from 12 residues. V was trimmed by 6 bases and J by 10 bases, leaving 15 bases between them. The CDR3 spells CASRQNRVGAFF. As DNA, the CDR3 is TGTGCCAGCAGGCAGAATAGGGTGGGAGCTTTCTTT.

CDR3 sequence: CASSTTDTQYF. CDR3 coding DNA: TGTGCCAGCAGCACCACAGATACGCAGTATTTT. This chain joins TRBV5-4 and TRBJ2-3; D ambiguous. Germline CDR1 and CDR2: SGHNT and YYREEE (reference sequence). This CDR3 region has 11 residues. The V end was cut by 4 bases, the J end by 2 bases, with 2 bases between.

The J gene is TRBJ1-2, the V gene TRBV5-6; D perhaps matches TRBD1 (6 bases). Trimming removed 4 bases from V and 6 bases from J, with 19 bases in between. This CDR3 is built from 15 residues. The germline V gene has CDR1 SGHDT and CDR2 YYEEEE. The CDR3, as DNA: TGTGCCAGCAGCCTGGGGGCTGGACCTGGGAATGGCTACACCTTC. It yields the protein CASSLGAGPGNGYTF.

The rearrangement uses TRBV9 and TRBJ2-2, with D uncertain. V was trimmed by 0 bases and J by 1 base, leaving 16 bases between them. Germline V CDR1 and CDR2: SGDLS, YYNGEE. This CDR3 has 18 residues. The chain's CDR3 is CASSVEADVWVNTGELFF. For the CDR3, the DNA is TGTGCCAGCAGCGTAGAAGCCGATGTGTGGGTGAACACCGGGGAGCTGTTTTTT.

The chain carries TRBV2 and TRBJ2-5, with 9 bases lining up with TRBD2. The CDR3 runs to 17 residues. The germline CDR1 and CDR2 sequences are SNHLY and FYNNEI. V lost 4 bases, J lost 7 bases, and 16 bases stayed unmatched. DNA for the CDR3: TGTGCCAGCAGTGCTTTTTCGGCTAGCGGGGCGTTTGGGACCCAGTACTTC. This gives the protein CASSAFSASGAFGTQYF.

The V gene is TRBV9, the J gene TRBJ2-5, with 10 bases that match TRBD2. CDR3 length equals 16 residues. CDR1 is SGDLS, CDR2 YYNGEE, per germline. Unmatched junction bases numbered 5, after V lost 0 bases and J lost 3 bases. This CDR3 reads CASSVDSGGTKETQYF. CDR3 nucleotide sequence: TGTGCCAGCAGCGTAGATAGCGGGGGGACTAAAGAGACCCAGTACTTC.

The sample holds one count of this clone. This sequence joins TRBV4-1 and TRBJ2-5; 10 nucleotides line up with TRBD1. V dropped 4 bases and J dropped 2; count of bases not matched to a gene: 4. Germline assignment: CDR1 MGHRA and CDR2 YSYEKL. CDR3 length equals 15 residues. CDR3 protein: CASSRGQGVQETQYF. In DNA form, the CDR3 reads TGCGCCAGCAGCCGAGGACAGGGGGTGCAAGAGACCCAGTACTTC.